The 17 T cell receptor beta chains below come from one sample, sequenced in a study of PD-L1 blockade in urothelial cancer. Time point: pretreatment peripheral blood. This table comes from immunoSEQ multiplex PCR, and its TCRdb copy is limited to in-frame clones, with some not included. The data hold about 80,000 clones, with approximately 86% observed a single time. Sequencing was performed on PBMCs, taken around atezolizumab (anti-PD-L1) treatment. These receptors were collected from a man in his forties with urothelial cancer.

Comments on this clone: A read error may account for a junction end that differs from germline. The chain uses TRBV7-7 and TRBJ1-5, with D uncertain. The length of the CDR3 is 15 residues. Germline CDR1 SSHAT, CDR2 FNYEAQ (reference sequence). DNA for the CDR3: TGTGCTAGCAGCTTAAGTGGAGGGCTAGGCCAGCCCCAGCATTTT. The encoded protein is CASSLSGGLGQPQHF.

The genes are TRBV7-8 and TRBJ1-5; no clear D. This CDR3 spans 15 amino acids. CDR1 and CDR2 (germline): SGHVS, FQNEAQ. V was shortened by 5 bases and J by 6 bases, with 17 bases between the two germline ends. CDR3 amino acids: CASSRVSVGGQPQHF. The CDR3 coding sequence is TGTGCCAGCAGCCGCGTCTCGGTCGGTGGTCAGCCCCAGCATTTT.

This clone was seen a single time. The CDR3 bases are TGTGCCAGCAGCTTAGTGGGTATGGCGGGAGGTCCCACAGATACGCAGTATTTT. It yields the protein CASSLVGMAGGPTDTQYF. The genes are TRBV11-2 and TRBJ2-3, with 8 bases matching TRBD2. The CDR3 covers 18 residues. V shed 1 base and J 2 bases; nucleotides not matched to a gene: 11. In germline, CDR1 is SGHAT, CDR2 FQNNGV. The full variable domain, with the rest looked up from reference TRBV11-2 and TRBJ2-3, is EAGVAQSPRYKIIEKRQSVAFWCNPISGHATLYWYQQILGQGPKLLIQFQNNGVVDDSQLPKDRFSAERLKGVDSTLKIQPAKLEDSAVYLCASSLVGMAGGPTDTQYFGPGTRLTVL.

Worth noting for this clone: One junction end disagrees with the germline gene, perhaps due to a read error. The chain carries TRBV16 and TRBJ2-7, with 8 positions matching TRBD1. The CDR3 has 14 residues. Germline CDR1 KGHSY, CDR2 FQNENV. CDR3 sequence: CASSQGTGSYQQYF. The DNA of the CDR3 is TGTGCCAGCAGCCAAGGGACAGGCAGCTACCAGCAGTACTTC.

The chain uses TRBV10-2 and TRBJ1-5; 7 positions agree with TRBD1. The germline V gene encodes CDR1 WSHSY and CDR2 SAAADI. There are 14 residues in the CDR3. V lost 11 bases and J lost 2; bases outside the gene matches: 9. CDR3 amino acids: CAEKGGQGNQPQHF. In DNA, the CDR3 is TGCGCCGAAAAAGGCGGACAGGGCAATCAGCCCCAGCATTTT.

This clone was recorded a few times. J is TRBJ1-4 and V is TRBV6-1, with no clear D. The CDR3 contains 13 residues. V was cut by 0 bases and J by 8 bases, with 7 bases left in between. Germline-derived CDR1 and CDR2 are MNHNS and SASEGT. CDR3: CASSEAGREKLFF. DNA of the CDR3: TGTGCCAGCAGTGAAGCAGGGAGGGAAAAACTGTTTTTT.

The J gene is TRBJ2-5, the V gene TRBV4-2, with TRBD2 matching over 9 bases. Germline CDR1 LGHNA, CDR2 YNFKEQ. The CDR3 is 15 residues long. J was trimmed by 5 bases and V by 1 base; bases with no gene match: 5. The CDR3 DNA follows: TGTGCCAGCAGCCAAGTGCGGGAGGGTCGGGAGACCCAGTACTTC. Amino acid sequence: CASSQVREGRETQYF.

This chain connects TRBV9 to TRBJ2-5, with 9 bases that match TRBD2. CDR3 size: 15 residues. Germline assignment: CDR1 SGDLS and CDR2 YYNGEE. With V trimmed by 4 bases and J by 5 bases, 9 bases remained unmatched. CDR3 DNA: TGTGCCAGCAGCCCTGGGACTAGCTTACGGGAGACCCAGTACTTC. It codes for CASSPGTSLRETQYF.

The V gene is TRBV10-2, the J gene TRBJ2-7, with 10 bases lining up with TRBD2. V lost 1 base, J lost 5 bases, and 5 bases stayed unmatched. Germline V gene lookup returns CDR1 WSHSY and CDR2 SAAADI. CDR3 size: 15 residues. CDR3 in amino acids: CASSEWRTSGDEQYF. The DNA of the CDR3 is TGCGCCAGCAGTGAGTGGAGGACTAGCGGAGACGAGCAGTACTTC.

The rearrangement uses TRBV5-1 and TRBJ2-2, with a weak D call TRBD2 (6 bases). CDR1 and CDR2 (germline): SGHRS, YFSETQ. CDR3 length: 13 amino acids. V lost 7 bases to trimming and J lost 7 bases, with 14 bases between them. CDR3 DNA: TGCGCCAGCGGAACGGAGGGAAGCGGGGAGCTGTTTTTT. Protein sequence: CASGTEGSGELFF.

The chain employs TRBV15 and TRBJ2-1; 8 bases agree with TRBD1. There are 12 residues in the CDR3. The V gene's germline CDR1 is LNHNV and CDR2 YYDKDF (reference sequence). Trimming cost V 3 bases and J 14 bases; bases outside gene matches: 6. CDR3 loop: CATSSGGQDEFF. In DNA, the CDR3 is TGTGCCACCAGCAGTGGGGGACAGGACGAGTTCTTC.

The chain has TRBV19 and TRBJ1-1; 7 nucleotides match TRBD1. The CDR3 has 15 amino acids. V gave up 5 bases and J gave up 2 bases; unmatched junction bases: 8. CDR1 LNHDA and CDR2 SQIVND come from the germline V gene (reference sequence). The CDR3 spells CASSGNRGYNTEAFF. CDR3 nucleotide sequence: TGTGCCAGTAGTGGAAACAGGGGATACAACACTGAAGCTTTCTTT.

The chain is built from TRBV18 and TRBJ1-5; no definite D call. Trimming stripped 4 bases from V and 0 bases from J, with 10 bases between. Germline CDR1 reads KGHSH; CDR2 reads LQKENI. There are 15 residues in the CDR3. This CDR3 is CASSRGVYSNQPQHF. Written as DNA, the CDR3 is TGTGCCAGCTCACGGGGAGTTTATAGCAATCAGCCCCAGCATTTT. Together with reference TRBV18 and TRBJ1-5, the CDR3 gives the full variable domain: NAGVMQNPRHLVRRRGQEARLRCSPMKGHSHVYWYRQLPEEGLKFMVYLQKENIIDESGMPKERFSAEFPKEGPSILRIQQVVRGDSAAYFCASSRGVYSNQPQHFGDGTRLSIL.

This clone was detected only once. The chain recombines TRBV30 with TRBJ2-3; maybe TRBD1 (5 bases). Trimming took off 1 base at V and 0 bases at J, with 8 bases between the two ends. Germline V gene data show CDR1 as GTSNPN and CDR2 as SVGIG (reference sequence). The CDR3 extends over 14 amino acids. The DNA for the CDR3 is TGTGCCTGGAGTGGACAGCTTAGCACAGATACGCAGTATTTT. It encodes CAWSGQLSTDTQYF. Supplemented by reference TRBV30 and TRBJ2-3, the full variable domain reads SQTIHQWPATLVQPVGSPLSLECTVEGTSNPNLYWYRQAAGRGLQLLFYSVGIGQISSEVPQNLSASRPQDRQFILSSKKLLLSDSGFYLCAWSGQLSTDTQYFGPGTRLTVL.

The DNA of the CDR3 is TGCGCCAGCAGCAGGAGGACAGGGGGACGAACTGAAGCTTTCTTT. It specifies CASSRRTGGRTEAFF. The chain couples TRBV5-1 to TRBJ1-1; 10 bases are shared with TRBD1. This CDR3 comprises 15 residues. Germline V CDR1 and CDR2: SGHRS, YFSETQ. The V gene end was trimmed by 4 bases and the J gene end by 5 bases; junction bases not matched to a gene: 8.

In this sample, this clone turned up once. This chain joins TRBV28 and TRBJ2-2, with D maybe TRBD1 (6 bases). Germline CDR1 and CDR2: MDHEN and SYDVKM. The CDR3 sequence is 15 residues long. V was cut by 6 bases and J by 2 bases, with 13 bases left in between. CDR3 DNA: TGTGCCAGCAGGGGGGCAGGGAGAAACACCGGGGAGCTGTTTTTT. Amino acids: CASRGAGRNTGELFF. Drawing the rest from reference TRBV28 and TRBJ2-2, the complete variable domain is DVKVTQSSRYLVKRTGEKVFLECVQDMDHENMFWYRQDPGLGLRLIYFSYDVKMKEKGDIPEGYSVSREKKERFSLILESASTNQTSMYLCASRGAGRNTGELFFGEGSRLTVL.

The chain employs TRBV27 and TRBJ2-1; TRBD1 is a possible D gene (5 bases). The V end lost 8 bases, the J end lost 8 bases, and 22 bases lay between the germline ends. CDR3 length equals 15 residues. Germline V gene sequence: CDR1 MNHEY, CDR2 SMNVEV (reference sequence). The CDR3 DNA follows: TGTGCCAGCGGCCCTGTGGCAGGGCGTCTATATGAGCAGTTCTTC. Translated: CASGPVAGRLYEQFF.